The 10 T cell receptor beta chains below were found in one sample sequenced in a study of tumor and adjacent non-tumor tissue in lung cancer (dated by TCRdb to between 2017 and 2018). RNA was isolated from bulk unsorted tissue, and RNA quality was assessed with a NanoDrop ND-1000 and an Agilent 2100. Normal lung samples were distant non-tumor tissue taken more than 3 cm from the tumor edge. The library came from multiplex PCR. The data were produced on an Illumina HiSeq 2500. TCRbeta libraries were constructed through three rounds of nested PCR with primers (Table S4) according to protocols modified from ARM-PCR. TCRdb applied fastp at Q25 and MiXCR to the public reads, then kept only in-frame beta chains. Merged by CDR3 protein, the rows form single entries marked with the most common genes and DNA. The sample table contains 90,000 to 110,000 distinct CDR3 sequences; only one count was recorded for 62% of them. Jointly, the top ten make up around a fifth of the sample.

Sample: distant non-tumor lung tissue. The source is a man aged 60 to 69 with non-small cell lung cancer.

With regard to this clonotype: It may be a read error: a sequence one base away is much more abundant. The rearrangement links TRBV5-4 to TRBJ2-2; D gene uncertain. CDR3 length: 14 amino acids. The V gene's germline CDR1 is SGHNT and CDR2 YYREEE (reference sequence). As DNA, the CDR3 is TGTGCCAACAGCTTCCGGGCGAACACCGGGGAGCTGTTTTTT. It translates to CANSFRANTGELFF.

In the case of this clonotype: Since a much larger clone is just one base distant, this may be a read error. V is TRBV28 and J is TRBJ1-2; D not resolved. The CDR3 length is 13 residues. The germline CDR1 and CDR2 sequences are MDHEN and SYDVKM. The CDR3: CVSSLEVKDGYTF. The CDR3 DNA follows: TGTGTCAGCAGCCTAGAAGTGAAAGATGGCTACACCTTC.

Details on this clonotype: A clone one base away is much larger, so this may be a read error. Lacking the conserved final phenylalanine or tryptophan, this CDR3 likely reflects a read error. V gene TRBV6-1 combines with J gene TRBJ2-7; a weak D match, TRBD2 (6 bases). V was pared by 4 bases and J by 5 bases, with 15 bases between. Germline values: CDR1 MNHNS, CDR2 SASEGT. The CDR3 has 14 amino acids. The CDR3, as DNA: TGTGCCAGCAGTGGGGCCGGGAGAGGACACGAGCAGTACTTA. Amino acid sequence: CASSGAGRGHEQYL.

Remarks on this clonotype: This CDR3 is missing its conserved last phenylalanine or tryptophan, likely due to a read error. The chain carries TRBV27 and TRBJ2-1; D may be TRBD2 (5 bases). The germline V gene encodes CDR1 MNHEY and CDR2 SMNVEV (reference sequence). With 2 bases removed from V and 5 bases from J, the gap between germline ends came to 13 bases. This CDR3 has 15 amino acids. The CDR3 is CASSLASSGNNEQFS. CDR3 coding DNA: TGTGCCAGCAGTTTAGCGTCCTCCGGGAACAATGAGCAGTTCTCC.

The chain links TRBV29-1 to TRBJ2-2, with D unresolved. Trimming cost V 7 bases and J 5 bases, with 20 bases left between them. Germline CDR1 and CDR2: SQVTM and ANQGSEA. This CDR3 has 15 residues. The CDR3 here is CSDRHDTSKTGELFF. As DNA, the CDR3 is TGCAGCGATCGACACGACACCTCAAAGACCGGGGAGCTGTTTTTT.

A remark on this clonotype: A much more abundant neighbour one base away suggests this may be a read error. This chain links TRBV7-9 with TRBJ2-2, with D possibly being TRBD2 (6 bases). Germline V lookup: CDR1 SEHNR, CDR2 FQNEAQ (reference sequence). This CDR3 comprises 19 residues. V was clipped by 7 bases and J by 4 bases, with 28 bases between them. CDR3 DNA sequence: TGTGCCAGCACCCCGTCAATAGCGGAAGGGAACTTTCCCACCGGGGAGCTGTTTTTT. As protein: CASTPSIAEGNFPTGELFF.

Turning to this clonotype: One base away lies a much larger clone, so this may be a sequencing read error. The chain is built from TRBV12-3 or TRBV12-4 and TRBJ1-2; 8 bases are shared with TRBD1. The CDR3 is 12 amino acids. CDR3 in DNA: TGTACCAGCAGCAGACAGGGGTATGGCTACACCTTC. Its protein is CTSSRQGYGYTF.

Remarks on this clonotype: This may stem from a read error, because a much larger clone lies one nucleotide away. The CDR3, as DNA: TGTGCCAGCAGTTCGCAACCAGGCTCCTACGAGCAGTACTTC. Translating it yields CASSSQPGSYEQYF. V gene TRBV12-3 or TRBV12-4 combines with J gene TRBJ2-7; D call uncertain. V lost 4 bases and J lost 0, with 10 bases in between. This CDR3 is built from 14 residues.

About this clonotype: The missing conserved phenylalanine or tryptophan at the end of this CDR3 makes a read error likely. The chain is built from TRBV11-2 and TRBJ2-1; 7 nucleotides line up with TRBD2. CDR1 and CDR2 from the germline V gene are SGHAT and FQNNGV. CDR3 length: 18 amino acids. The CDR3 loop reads CTSSLRVFAGEGINEQFS. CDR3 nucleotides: TGTACCAGCAGCTTAAGGGTTTTCGCGGGAGAGGGGATCAATGAACAGTTCTCC.

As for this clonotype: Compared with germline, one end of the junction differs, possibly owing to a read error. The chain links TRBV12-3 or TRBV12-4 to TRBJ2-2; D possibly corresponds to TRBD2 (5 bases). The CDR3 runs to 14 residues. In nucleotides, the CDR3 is TGTGCCAGCACCCCTACAGTGAGCACCGGGGAGCCGTTTTTT. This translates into CASTPTVSTGEPFF.